In its sample, the clone carrying this T cell receptor beta chain was seen once. V was trimmed by 6 bases and J by 5 bases, leaving 4 bases between them. The CDR3 spans 9 residues. From germline, CDR1 is DFQATT and CDR2 SNEGSKA (reference sequence). In the source study's methods: Researchers report that nucleated cell counts were estimated from reference gene primer amplification. The method was immunoSEQ multiplex PCR; TCRdb's version includes in-frame clones alone and lacks a portion of them. That table supplies the V and J calls and clone size; D and trimming were determined from the DNA. This table has 180,000 or so clones, about 86% appearing once. The sample is drawn from a study of blood T cell repertoires in COVID-19. In the study overall: Collection of acute and convalescent COVID-19 samples took place in the United States, Italy and Spain. T cells, B-cell-depleted T cells, or PBMCs provided the cDNA or gDNA that served as material.

The chain joins TRBV20-1 to TRBJ1-2; no clear D. The clonotype originates from a woman aged 25 to 39 with active or convalescent COVID-19. Sequencing was done on a sample of peripheral blood. The CDR3 sequence: CSASYGYTF. Here the CDR3 DNA reads TGCAGTGCGTCGTATGGCTACACCTTC.